The clone carrying this T cell receptor beta chain has a count of ten or more. No antigen is known for it. The time point was: persistent/refractory GD, antithyroid drugs over 5 years with positive TRAb. After RNA was extracted from PBMCs, the TCR library was made from it. The peripheral blood volume drawn was about 9 milliliters, and it was collected into EDTA tubes. This sample is part of a study of regulatory T cells in long-lasting Graves disease. Study-wide points: Newly diagnosed patients had higher TCR diversity than persistent Graves' patients did. Peripheral blood was the sole material, not thyroid tissue.

Assembly of TCR beta libraries relied on iRepertoire HTBI primers together with Arm-PCR of CDR3 regions. TCRdb analysed the multiplex PCR reads with MiXCR anew, one entry per CDR3 protein. The data show roughly 500,000 distinct CDR3 sequences, with around a fifth seen just once and around 14% held by the top ten. The source was peripheral blood mononuclear cells (PBMCs), collected when the disease was refractory, from a patient treated with antithyroid drugs. The clonotype comes from a female donor with Graves disease.

The CDR3 DNA reads TGTGCCAGCAGTTATGGGCCGTCTGCAGCGGGAGGCTACGAGCAGTACTTC. Protein product: CASSYGPSAAGGYEQYF. The chain employs TRBV6-5 and TRBJ2-7; 9 bases agree with TRBD2. V lost 3 bases and J lost 3; bases outside the gene matches: 12. CDR3 length equals 17 residues. The germline V gene has CDR1 MNHEY and CDR2 SVGAGI.